This TCR beta chain derives from a study of T cell repertoires in cytomegalovirus infection. Whole-study context: It was recently identified HLA-C-restricted and well-studied HLA-B-restricted CMV epitopes that the study used. An indication of both CMV infection and matching HLA type came from public TCR beta signatures. The study, taken as a whole, reports: Clonotypes of TCR beta that were HLA-C-restricted and CMV-specific dominated the ex vivo response. Identification of carriers of CMV plus the relevant HLA was achieved through cumulative public TCR beta family frequency.

Germline V CDR1 and CDR2: MNHEY, SMNVEV (reference sequence). Trimming took off 6 bases at V and 3 bases at J, with 11 bases between the two ends. This CDR3 region has 13 residues. TCRdb re-analysed the reads in MiXCR, keeping a single row per CDR3 protein. The sample holds about 900,000 distinct CDR3 sequences, 25% to 40% seen once. Of note for this clonotype: What it binds is unknown.

This TCR derives from a human donor in good health (CMV status not recorded). Some clones in this sample may be carry-over from other donors' samples. The chain employs TRBV27 and TRBJ1-1, with D perhaps matching TRBD1 (6 bases). Sequences were derived from cultured CD8+ T cells from PBMCs, sampled from culture after CMV antigen stimulation. The CDR3 DNA reads TGTGCCAGCAGGCAGGGGATTCACACTGAAGCTTTCTTT. This encodes CASRQGIHTEAFF.